Sequencing of this T cell receptor beta chain was carried out in a study of CD8 T cells in ankylosing spondylitis. Points from the study as a whole: Reportedly, significant enrichment of disease-linked clones occurred in matched ankylosing spondylitis synovial fluid. Seemingly characteristic of ankylosing spondylitis blood was a TCR beta motif consisting of about 8 highly homologous variants. Disease-linked clones were CD8+ and relatively rare in peripheral blood.

This clonotype has at least ten counts. What it binds is unknown. The CDR3 covers 15 residues. Germline CDR1 reads SGDLS; CDR2 reads YYNGEE. Unmatched junction bases numbered 2, after V lost 4 bases and J lost 1 base. It was by quantitative 5'-RACE with molecular barcodes that TCR beta libraries were made. TCRdb analysed the 5' RACE reads with MiXCR anew, one entry per CDR3 protein. The sample records 350,000 or so distinct CDR3 sequences, roughly 10% being singletons. The specimen sequenced was blood, either unsorted or a sorted T cell fraction (not recorded which). This TCR came from a female donor with ankylosing spondylitis or in good health (not recorded which). V and J are TRBV9 and TRBJ2-1; 10 bases fit TRBD2. This CDR3 reads CASSNSGRSYNEQFF. CDR3 DNA sequence: TGTGCCAGCAGCAATAGCGGGAGGTCCTACAATGAGCAGTTCTTC.